One sample yielded the 15 T cell receptor beta chains listed below, sequenced in a study of cytomegalovirus exposure and HLA in healthy donors. The study ran its PCR with 60 Vbeta and 13 Jbeta primers. The protocol was immunoSEQ multiplex PCR, while the TCRdb copy is restricted to in-frame clones and leaves out a portion. The sample shows tens of thousands of clones, about 73% of them seen only once. Material for sequencing was PBMCs. The receptors were gathered from a woman between 45 and 60 years old in good health and CMV-seropositive.

This clone was found a few times. This CDR3 is CASSEVRGWAPSTDTQYF. CDR3 nucleotide sequence: TGTGCCAGCAGTGAAGTAAGGGGCTGGGCCCCTAGCACAGATACGCAGTATTTT. The chain uses TRBV6-1 and TRBJ2-3; possible D gene TRBD1, 5 bases. Germline V CDR1 and CDR2: MNHNS, SASEGT. With 1 base removed from V and 0 bases from J, the gap between germline ends came to 17 bases. The CDR3 totals 18 residues.

The chain is built from TRBV9 and TRBJ2-7; a possible D gene is TRBD1 (6 bases). Germline CDR1 is SGDLS and CDR2 is YYNGEE. Trimming pared 2 bases from V and 3 bases from J, leaving 15 bases between. The CDR3 spans 15 residues. Here the CDR3 reads CASSVGPDRDYEQYF. CDR3 in DNA: TGTGCCAGCAGCGTTGGCCCGGACAGAGACTACGAGCAGTACTTC.

This chain uses TRBV19 with TRBJ1-5; D remains unclear. CDR3 length: 12 residues. Germline V lookup: CDR1 LNHDA, CDR2 SQIVND (reference sequence). V lost 6 bases and J lost 2, with 5 bases in between. The CDR3 loop reads CASRSGNQPQHF. CDR3 sequence (DNA): TGTGCCAGTAGATCCGGCAATCAGCCCCAGCATTTT.

V is TRBV18 and J is TRBJ2-1; TRBD2 agrees at 12 bases. The junction had 12 bases not matched to a gene; V was cut back by 3 bases and J by 0 bases. CDR1 and CDR2 from the germline V gene are KGHSH and LQKENI. The CDR3 runs 20 residues. The DNA of the CDR3 is TGTGCCAGCTCACCGGCCGGGCTAGCGGGAGGGCCAAGCTCCTACAATGAGCAGTTCTTC. This codes for CASSPAGLAGGPSSYNEQFF.

The chain employs TRBV29-1 and TRBJ2-2; D gene unclear. The V end lost 7 bases, the J end lost 3 bases, and 9 bases lay between the germline ends. Germline V gene lookup returns CDR1 SQVTM and CDR2 ANQGSEA. The CDR3 has 12 amino acids. CDR3 bases: TGCAGCGCAACAACAGACACCGGGGAGCTGTTTTTT. Its protein product is CSATTDTGELFF.

Judged by abundance, this clone is medium-sized. The chain links TRBV19 to TRBJ2-5, with TRBD1 matching 9 bases. Germline V CDR1 and CDR2: LNHDA, SQIVND (reference sequence). The CDR3 totals 14 residues. J gave up 2 bases and V 6 bases, and 4 bases lay outside the gene matches. CDR3 DNA sequence: TGTGCCAGTAGCCGGACAGGGGCTCAAGAGACCCAGTACTTC. Residues: CASSRTGAQETQYF.

This clone was seen a handful of times. This sequence joins TRBV9 and TRBJ1-4; 7 bases map to TRBD1. CDR1 is SGDLS, CDR2 YYNGEE, per germline. The CDR3 totals 15 residues. Losses at the gene ends were 4 bases for V and 4 bases for J; bases not matched to a gene: 7. CDR3 region: CASSSTGQFNEKLFF. The DNA for the CDR3 is TGTGCCAGCAGCAGCACGGGACAGTTTAATGAAAAACTGTTTTTT.

The genes are TRBV27 and TRBJ2-1; TRBD2 matches at 10 bases. With V trimmed by 6 bases and J by 6 bases, 11 bases remained unmatched. The CDR3 contains 16 residues. Germline V gives CDR1 MNHEY, CDR2 SMNVEV (reference sequence). As DNA, the CDR3 is TGTGCCAGCAGATTCCCCGGGACTAGCGTGTCCAATGAGCAGTTCTTC. Its protein product is CASRFPGTSVSNEQFF.

J is TRBJ1-5 and V is TRBV19; the D gene is possibly TRBD1 (5 bases). Looked up from germline, CDR1 is LNHDA and CDR2 is SQIVND (reference sequence). Trimming shortened V by 5 bases and J by 6 bases, and 11 bases separated the two germline ends. The CDR3 has 13 amino acids. In DNA form, the CDR3 reads TGTGCCAGTAGTGGGGGGGGAAGTCAGCCCCAGCATTTT. Translation: CASSGGGSQPQHF.

This chain joins TRBV5-1 and TRBJ2-3; D unclear. V lost 4 bases, J lost 3 bases, and 9 bases lay in between. Germline lookup yields CDR1 SGHRS and CDR2 YFSETQ. The CDR3 consists of 13 residues. This chain's CDR3 is CASSPVVTDTQYF. The CDR3 DNA reads as TGCGCCAGCAGCCCAGTCGTTACAGATACGCAGTATTTT.

The V call is TRBV9, the J call TRBJ2-7; 7 bases are a match to TRBD1. The CDR3 is 12 residues long. The V gene end was trimmed by 3 bases and the J gene end by 5 bases; junction bases not matched to a gene: 2. CDR1 is SGDLS and CDR2 is YYNGEE in the germline V gene. DNA of the CDR3: TGTGCCAGCAGCGGAGGGGGCCACGAGCAGTACTTC. Amino acid sequence: CASSGGGHEQYF.

J is TRBJ2-5 and V is TRBV15; possibly TRBD2 for D (5 bases). V was pared by 4 bases and J by 5 bases, with 11 bases between. This CDR3 spans 13 amino acids. Germline V gene lookup returns CDR1 LNHNV and CDR2 YYDKDF (reference sequence). The CDR3 nucleotides are TGTGCCACCAGCATGCGGGTGAGGGAGACCCAGTACTTC. Translated, it gives CATSMRVRETQYF.

This chain joins TRBV21-1 and TRBJ1-4; no DNA check was done on the table's D call, TRBD1. TRBV21-1 is given as a pseudogene. This CDR3 has 12 residues. This chain's CDR3 is CARDRGGEKLFF. In nucleotides, the CDR3 is TGTGCCAGAGACAGGGGAGGTGAAAAACTGTTTTTT.

This clone occurred once. This chain joins TRBV2 and TRBJ1-1; a possible D gene is TRBD1 (6 bases). The CDR3 has 14 residues. Germline lookup yields CDR1 SNHLY and CDR2 FYNNEI. V shed 5 bases and J shed 5 bases, with 15 bases lying between them. CDR3 amino acids: CASSLQGEETEAFF. CDR3 in DNA: TGTGCCAGCAGTCTACAGGGTGAAGAGACTGAAGCTTTCTTT.

The gene calls are TRBV6-5 and TRBJ1-5; D not certain. The V end lost 3 bases, the J end lost 2 bases, and 8 bases lay between the germline ends. Germline lookup yields CDR1 MNHEY and CDR2 SVGAGI. The CDR3 length is 14 residues. The CDR3 sequence: CASSYVQGNQPQHF. The CDR3 coding sequence is TGTGCCAGCAGTTATGTCCAGGGCAATCAGCCCCAGCATTTT.